This T cell receptor beta chain was sequenced for a study of OX40 agonist ivuxolimab in advanced cancers. The wider study: Intravenous ivuxolimab was administered to patients every 2 weeks at 0.01 to 10 mg/kg. Patients undergoing dose escalation presented with hepatocellular carcinoma, melanoma, renal cell or head and neck cancer. Allowance was made for prior anti-PD-1, anti-PD-L1 or anti-CTLA-4 therapy, and around 41% had some.

This clone came up once. Method: immunoSEQ multiplex PCR; TCRdb's copy keeps in-frame clones and lacks some. The repertoire consists of 50,000 or so clones, with approximately 89% occurring once and the leading ten covering more than 5%. Germline values: CDR1 MNHEY, CDR2 SMNVEV (reference sequence). The CDR3 is 16 amino acids. Deletions cut 0 bases from V and 0 bases from J, with 11 bases between. The material was CD4+ or CD8+ T cells sorted from blood, obtained in a trial of the OX40 agonist ivuxolimab. The chain employs TRBV27 and TRBJ1-1, with D possibly being TRBD1 (5 bases). The clonotype was recovered from an adult with an advanced solid tumor such as melanoma, head and neck, liver or kidney cancer. For the CDR3, the DNA is TGTGCCAGCAGTTTATCTGGGGGTCTTATGAACACTGAAGCTTTCTTT. Translating it yields CASSLSGGLMNTEAFF.